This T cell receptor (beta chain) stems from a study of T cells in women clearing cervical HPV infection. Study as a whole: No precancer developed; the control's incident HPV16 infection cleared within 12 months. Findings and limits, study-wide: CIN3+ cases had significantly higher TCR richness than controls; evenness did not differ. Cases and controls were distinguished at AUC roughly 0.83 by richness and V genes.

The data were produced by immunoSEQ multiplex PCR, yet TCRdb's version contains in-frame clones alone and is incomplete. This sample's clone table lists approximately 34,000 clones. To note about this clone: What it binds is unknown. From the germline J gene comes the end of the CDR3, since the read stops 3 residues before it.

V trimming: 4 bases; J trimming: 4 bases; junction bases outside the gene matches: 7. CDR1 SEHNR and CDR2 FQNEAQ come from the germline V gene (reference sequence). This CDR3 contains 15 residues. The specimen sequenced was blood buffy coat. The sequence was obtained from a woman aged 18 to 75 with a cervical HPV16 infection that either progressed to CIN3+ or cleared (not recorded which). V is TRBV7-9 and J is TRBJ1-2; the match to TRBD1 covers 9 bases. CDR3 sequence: CASSSWDRVGYGYTF. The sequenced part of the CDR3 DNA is TGTGCCAGCAGCTCCTGGGACAGGGTCGGCTATGGC.